This T cell receptor beta chain was retrieved from a study of cytomegalovirus exposure and HLA in healthy donors. Study-wide results and caveats: TCR beta V- and J-gene trimming, according to a later analysis, was linked to a missense DCLRE1C variant.

The study ran its PCR with 60 Vbeta and 13 Jbeta primers. TCRdb keeps only in-frame clones here, not all; method: immunoSEQ multiplex PCR. The table shows 150,000 to 200,000 clones, with 80% occurring only once. As to this clone: Its cognate antigen is unknown.

Looked up from germline, CDR1 is MDHEN and CDR2 is SYDVKM. The CDR3 loop spans 16 amino acids. The V and J ends lost 5 bases and 5 bases, in that order; junction bases with no gene match: 11. The sample was PBMCs. This TCR was sampled from a woman in her 40s in good health and CMV-seronegative. The chain employs TRBV28 and TRBJ2-1; 8 nucleotides align to TRBD2. This CDR3 is CASSPPGLGAHNEQFF. The CDR3 DNA is TGTGCCAGCAGTCCACCGGGACTAGGGGCCCACAATGAGCAGTTCTTC.